The source of this TCR beta chain is a study of Graves' ophthalmopathy and Graves' hyperthyroidism. V lost 5 bases and J lost 3; bases outside the gene matches: 0. CDR1 is MGHRA, CDR2 YSYEKL, per germline. The CDR3 has 13 residues. Amplification of TCR beta CDR3 regions used RNA transcripts. HTBI primers were employed in first-round RT-PCR, then a second-round multiplex PCR followed. From the multiplex PCR reads, TCRdb called clonotypes with MiXCR, one entry per CDR3 protein. The table lists approximately 480,000 distinct CDR3 sequences, roughly an eighth of them singletons. In its sample, this clonotype ranks as large. Isolation of PBMCs was performed using roughly 10 ml of fresh peripheral blood.

This clonotype was obtained from a woman in her 30s with Graves' ophthalmopathy. The sample consisted of blood. The chain recombines TRBV4-1 with TRBJ2-5; TRBD2 aligns across 10 bases. As DNA, the CDR3 is TGCGCCAGCAGCACTAGCGGGGAAGAGACCCAGTACTTC. Encoded protein: CASSTSGEETQYF.